This TCR beta chain is from a study of identical twins. Study findings and constraints: Beta clonotypes that were abundant in cord blood contained fewer insertions, a pattern absent from memory repertoires. Excess sharing by twins proved weaker in beta out-of-frame sequences. Conclusions leaned on cross-sectional statistical analysis and did not track the same donors over time.

Healthy Caucasians made up all donors. Each CDR3 protein gets one entry after TCRdb re-called the 5' RACE reads with MiXCR. Here the sample spans around 290,000 distinct CDR3 sequences, more than 8% being singletons. This clonotype has only a few counts. The antigen is undetermined. Trimming shortened V by 5 bases and J by 8 bases, and 10 bases separated the two germline ends. This CDR3 has 12 amino acids. CDR1 SEHNR and CDR2 FQNEAQ come from the germline V gene (reference sequence). The same sample was also studied in work on yellow fever vaccine responses in identical twins.

This chain uses TRBV7-9 with TRBJ2-1; tentative D call: TRBD1 (6 bases). The sequence was obtained from a woman younger than 30 in good health. Sequencing was performed on CD8+ T cells sorted from blood. CDR3 bases: TGTGCCAGCAGCGCGGACAGCGATGAGCAGTTCTTC. Translating gives CASSADSDEQFF.